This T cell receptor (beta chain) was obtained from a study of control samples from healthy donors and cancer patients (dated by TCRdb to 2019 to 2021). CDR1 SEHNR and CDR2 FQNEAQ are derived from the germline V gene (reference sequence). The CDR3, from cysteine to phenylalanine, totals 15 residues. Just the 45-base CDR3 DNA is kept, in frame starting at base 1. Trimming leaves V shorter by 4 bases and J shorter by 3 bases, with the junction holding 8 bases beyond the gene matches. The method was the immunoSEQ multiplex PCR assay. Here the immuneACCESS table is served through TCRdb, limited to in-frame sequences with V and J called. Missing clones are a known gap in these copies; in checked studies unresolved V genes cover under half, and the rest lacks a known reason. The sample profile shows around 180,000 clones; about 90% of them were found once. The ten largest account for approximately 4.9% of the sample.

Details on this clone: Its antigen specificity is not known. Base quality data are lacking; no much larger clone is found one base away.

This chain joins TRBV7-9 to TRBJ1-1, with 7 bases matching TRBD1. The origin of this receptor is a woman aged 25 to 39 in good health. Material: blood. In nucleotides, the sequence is TGTGCCAGCAGCTACGACAGGGCGCGGGACACTGAAGCTTTCTTT. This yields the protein CASSYDRARDTEAFF.